This T cell receptor (beta chain) was sequenced for a study of blood T cell repertoires in COVID-19. Assay used: immunoSEQ multiplex PCR; TCRdb lists only in-frame clones, some missing. In the table there are over 110,000 clones, approximately 81% of which are singletons. Germline lookup yields CDR1 MNHEY and CDR2 SMNVEV (reference sequence). The ends lost 4 bases at V and 6 bases at J; junction bases unmatched: 7. The CDR3 totals 15 residues. The specimen sequenced was peripheral blood. The chain couples TRBV27 to TRBJ2-7, with 12 nucleotides matching TRBD1. This TCR derives from a human donor in a cohort sampled during active COVID-19. For the CDR3, the DNA is TGTGCCAGCAGTTGGGACGGGACAGGGGGCGTCGAGCAGTACTTC. It is translated as CASSWDGTGGVEQYF.